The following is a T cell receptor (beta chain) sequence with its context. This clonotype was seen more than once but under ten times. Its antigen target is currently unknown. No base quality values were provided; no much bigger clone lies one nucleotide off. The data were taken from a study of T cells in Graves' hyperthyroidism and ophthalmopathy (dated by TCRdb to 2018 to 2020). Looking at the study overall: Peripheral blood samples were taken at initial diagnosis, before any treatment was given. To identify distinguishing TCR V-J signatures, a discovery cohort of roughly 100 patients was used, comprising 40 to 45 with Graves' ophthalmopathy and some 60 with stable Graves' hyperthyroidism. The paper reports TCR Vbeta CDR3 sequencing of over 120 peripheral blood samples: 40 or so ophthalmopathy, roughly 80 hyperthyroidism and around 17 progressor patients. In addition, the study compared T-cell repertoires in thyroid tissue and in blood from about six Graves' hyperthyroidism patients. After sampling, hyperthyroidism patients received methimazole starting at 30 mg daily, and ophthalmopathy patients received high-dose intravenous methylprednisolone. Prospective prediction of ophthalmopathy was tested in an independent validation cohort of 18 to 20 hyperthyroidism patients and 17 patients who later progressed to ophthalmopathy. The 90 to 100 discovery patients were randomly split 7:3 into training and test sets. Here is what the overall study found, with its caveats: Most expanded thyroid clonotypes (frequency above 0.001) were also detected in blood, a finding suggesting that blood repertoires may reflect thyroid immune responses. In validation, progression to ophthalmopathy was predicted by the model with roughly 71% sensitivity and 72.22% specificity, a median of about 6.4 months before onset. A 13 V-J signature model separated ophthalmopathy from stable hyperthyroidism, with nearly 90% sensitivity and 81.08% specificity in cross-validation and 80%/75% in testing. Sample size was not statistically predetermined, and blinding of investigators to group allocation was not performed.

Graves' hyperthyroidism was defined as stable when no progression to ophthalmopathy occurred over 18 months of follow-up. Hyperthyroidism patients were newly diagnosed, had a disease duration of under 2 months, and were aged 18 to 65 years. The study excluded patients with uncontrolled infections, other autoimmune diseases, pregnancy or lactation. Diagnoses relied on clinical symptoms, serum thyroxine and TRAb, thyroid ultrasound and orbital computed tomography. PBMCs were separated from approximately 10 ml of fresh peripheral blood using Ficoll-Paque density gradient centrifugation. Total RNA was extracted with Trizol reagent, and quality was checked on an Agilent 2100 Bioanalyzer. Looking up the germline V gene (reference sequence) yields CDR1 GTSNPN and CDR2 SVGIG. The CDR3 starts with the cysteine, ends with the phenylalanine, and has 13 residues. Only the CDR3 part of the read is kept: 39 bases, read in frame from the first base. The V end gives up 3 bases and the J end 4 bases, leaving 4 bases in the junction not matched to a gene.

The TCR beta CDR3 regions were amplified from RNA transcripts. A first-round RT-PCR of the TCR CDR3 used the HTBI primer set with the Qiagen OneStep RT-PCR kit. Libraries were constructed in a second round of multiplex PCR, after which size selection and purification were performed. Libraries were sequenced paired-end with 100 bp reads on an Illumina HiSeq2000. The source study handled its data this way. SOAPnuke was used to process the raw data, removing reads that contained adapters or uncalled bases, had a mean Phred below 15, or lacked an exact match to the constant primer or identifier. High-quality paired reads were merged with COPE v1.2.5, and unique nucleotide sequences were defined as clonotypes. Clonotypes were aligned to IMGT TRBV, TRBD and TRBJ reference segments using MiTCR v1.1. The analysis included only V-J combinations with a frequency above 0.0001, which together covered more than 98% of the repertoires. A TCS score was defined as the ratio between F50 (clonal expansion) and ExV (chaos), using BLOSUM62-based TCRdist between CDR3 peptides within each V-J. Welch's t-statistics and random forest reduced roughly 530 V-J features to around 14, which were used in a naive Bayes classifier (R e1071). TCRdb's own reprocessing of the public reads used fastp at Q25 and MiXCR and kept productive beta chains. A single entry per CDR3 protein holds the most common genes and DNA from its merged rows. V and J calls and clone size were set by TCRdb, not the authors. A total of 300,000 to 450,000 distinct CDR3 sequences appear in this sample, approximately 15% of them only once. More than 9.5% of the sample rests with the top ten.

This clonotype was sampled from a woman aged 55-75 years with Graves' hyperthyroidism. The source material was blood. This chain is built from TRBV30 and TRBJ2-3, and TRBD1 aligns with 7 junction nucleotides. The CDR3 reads CAWSGDRADTQYF. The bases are TGTGCCTGGAGCGGGGACAGAGCAGATACGCAGTATTTT.